This TCR beta chain is from a study of OX40 agonist ivuxolimab in advanced cancers. The CDR3 has 15 amino acids. Trimming took 1 base from V and 5 from J, leaving 15 bases between them. CDR1 is LNHDA and CDR2 is SQIVND in the germline V gene (reference sequence). Some clones are missing from TCRdb's copy, which holds only in-frame ones; the method was immunoSEQ multiplex PCR. The table includes tens of thousands of clones, 75% to 90% detected once. The chain is built from TRBV19 and TRBJ2-7; D is possibly TRBD2 (6 bases). The clonotype was recovered from an adult with an advanced solid tumor such as melanoma, head and neck, liver or kidney cancer. Material: CD4+ or CD8+ T cells sorted from blood, obtained in a trial of the OX40 agonist ivuxolimab. CDR3 in amino acids: CASSIGSRGIDEQYF. The CDR3, as DNA: TGTGCCAGTAGTATAGGTAGTCGGGGGATCGACGAGCAGTACTTC. The variable domain in full, with the rest retrieved from reference TRBV19 and TRBJ2-7, is DGGITQSPKYLFRKEGQNVTLSCEQNLNHDAMYWYRQDPGQGLRLIYYSQIVNDFQKGDIAEGYSVSREKKESFPLTVTSAQKNPTAFYLCASSIGSRGIDEQYFGPGTRLTVT.